Reported below is one T cell receptor (beta chain). Its target is unknown. The data derive from a study of T cell repertoires in cytomegalovirus infection. Study context: Both recently identified HLA-C-restricted and well-studied HLA-B-restricted CMV epitopes were used in the study.

Trimming pared 2 bases from V and 1 base from J, leaving 23 bases between. The CDR3 sequence is 19 residues long. Per the germline V gene, CDR1 is SGHVT and CDR2 is SQSDAQ. TCRdb passed the reads through MiXCR, listing each CDR3 protein once. Seen here are roughly 990,000 distinct CDR3 sequences, 30% to 40% observed once, and the top ten hold over 10%. The chain links TRBV7-4 to TRBJ2-5; D might be TRBD1 (6 bases). The clonotype comes from a human donor in good health (CMV status not recorded). Some clones in this sample may be carry-over from other donors' samples. This material consisted of cultured CD8+ T cells from PBMCs, taken from culture after CMV antigen stimulation. The CDR3 sequence is CASSLLAQGYYSVQETQYF. CDR3 nucleotides: TGTGCCAGCAGCTTACTCGCACAGGGTTATTATAGCGTCCAAGAGACCCAGTACTTC.